The 4 T cell receptor beta chains presented below share a single source sample, sequenced in a study of radiation and T cells in renal cell carcinoma. Sequencing was performed with immunoSEQ multiplex PCR; in TCRdb, only in-frame clones are kept and a portion is missing. The profile covers roughly 120,000 clones, with 80% to 85% appearing a single time and around 3% taken by the ten largest. As for time point: baseline pretreatment blood. The treatment here: 15 Gy SBRT to primary tumor, nephrectomy 4 weeks later. Specimen: blood, collected from a patient whose treatment included radiotherapy and nephrectomy. These receptors were obtained from a woman aged 55-69 years with renal cell carcinoma.

The chain couples TRBV28 to TRBJ2-5, with D possibly matching TRBD2 (6 bases). The CDR3 is made up of 14 amino acids. V lost 4 bases, J lost 1 base, and 10 bases lay in between. CDR1 MDHEN and CDR2 SYDVKM come from the germline V gene. CDR3 in DNA: TGTGCCAGCAGTTCAGGGACTGCCCAAGAGACCCAGTACTTC. This encodes CASSSGTAQETQYF.

This clone occurred a few times. The chain uses TRBV28 and TRBJ1-2; D is unresolved. Germline V CDR1 and CDR2: MDHEN, SYDVKM. Between the trimmed V and J ends, which lost 5 bases and 8 bases, there was a span of 15 bases. CDR3 length: 13 amino acids. CDR3 residues: CASSAGRTWGYTF. The CDR3 DNA reads TGTGCCAGCAGTGCGGGTAGGACCTGGGGCTACACCTTC.

In its sample, this clone was seen once. The rearrangement uses TRBV29-1 and TRBJ1-2; D gene unclear. Deletions cut 6 bases from V and 4 bases from J, with 15 bases between. CDR3 length equals 13 residues. Germline V CDR1 and CDR2: SQVTM, ANQGSEA. The CDR3 DNA sequence: TGCAGCGTGGGGAGCGGCCAAATCTATGGCTACACCTTC. This gives the protein CSVGSGQIYGYTF.

This clone has only a few counts. The chain has TRBV4-2 and TRBJ1-1; the D is unclear. Germline loops: CDR1 LGHNA, CDR2 YNFKEQ. Trimming left V 0 bases short and J 4 bases short, with 9 bases between. The CDR3 runs to 14 residues. The CDR3 sequence is CASSQERDTTEAFF. Here the CDR3 DNA reads TGTGCCAGCAGCCAAGAACGTGACACCACTGAAGCTTTCTTT.